The entry below gives a single TCR beta chain sequence along with its context. Its antigen is not yet known. No much larger clone is present one base from it, and per-base qualities are unavailable. Receptor libraries were prepared by the immunoSEQ multiplex PCR assay. For most patients, genomic DNA was isolated with the Qiagen DNeasy Blood and Tissue Kit and shipped frozen to Adaptive Biotechnologies for TCR sequencing. High-throughput TCR-beta CDR3 sequencing of genomic DNA from most patients was performed by Adaptive Biotechnologies. Under the source paper's analysis protocol: Adaptive's ImmunoSEQ software supplied the TCR sequencing data for 15 to 20 patients, while MiXCR and VDJtools were used to process a few other patients. To correct CD4 versus CD8 sorting errors, sequences present in both subsets at a frequency ratio below 5:1 were removed. CDR3 nucleotide sequences shared between donor and recipient were removed because the origin of such sequences could not be assigned. Alloreactive clones required at least 2-fold expansion over unstimulated cells and minimum CFSE-low frequency of 0.002% (template counts) or 0.001% (read counts). A clone was considered mappable if detected in the sequenced pre-transplant spleen, lymph node, or MLR CFSE-low populations of the donor or recipient. The cumulative frequency of alloreactive clones was calculated as a percentage of all sequences, weighted by copy number. As stored in TCRdb, this immuneACCESS dataset retains in-frame rearrangements with V and J assigned. A fraction of the clones does not appear; measured against another copy, unresolved V genes explain less than half of the discrepancy, and the remainder lacks a known reason. Clone size and the V and J calls come from that table; the DNA yielded D and trimming. The sample table shows over 120,000 clones, and around nine tenths are seen once. Clones ranked in the top ten supply about 0.18% of the sample.

The source of the sample is a study of graft-versus-host responses after intestinal transplantation (TCRdb year 2021). Regarding the research as a whole: Multivisceral, liver-intestinal, or isolated intestinal transplants were received by the recipients. Donor T cell macrochimerism was defined as a peak of at least 4% donor T cells among recipient peripheral blood mononuclear cells. Rather than being sequenced by the commercial service, samples from a few later patients were sequenced in-house on an Illumina MiSeq and processed with MiXCR. To identify alloreactive clones, pre-transplant mixed lymphocyte reaction products were sequenced and then compared with unstimulated pre-transplant donor and recipient T cells. The cohort enrolled about two dozen intestinal transplant recipients, one of whom was a retransplant, and a few patients without pretransplant specimens were excluded. Every recipient was given anti-thymocyte globulin induction, then maintenance tacrolimus and steroids for about 3 years. After intestinal transplantation, graft-versus-host and host-versus-graft alloreactive T cell clones were followed in the graft, circulation and bone marrow using bulk TCR-beta CDR3 sequencing.

The time point label of this sample denotes: cells obtained before transplantation from donor or recipient. CD3+CD4+ and CD3+CD8+ populations were FACS-sorted from unstimulated pre-transplant donor and recipient cells taken from spleen or lymph nodes. Overall results and qualifications from the work: The conclusions were limited by the relatively low number and heterogeneity of the intestinal transplant patients. GvH clones were found in recipient bone marrow, and some of the GvH clones appeared earlier in ileal mucosa or blood, which is consistent with an intestinal mucosal origin. Early after transplant, peak levels of circulating GvH clones were found to be associated with declines in HvG clones. In patients with donor T cell macrochimerism, the allografts had high GvH to HvG T cell clonal ratios.

Inclusive of the bounding cysteine and phenylalanine, the CDR3 is 14 residues long. Just the 42-base CDR3 DNA is kept, in frame starting at base 1. V and J lose 2 bases and 3 bases, and a span of 10 bases separates them. CDR1 is given as KGHSH and CDR2 as LQKENI, both from the germline V gene. The TCR originated in a human donor who received an intestinal transplant. The sample in question was unstimulated CD4+ T cells sorted from spleen or lymph node cells, obtained before intestinal transplant. This sequence uses TRBV18 and TRBJ1-2; matching of 5 bases hints at TRBD1 as the D gene. In nucleotides, the sequence is TGTGCCAGCTCACCAAGCGGGACCGACTATGGCTACACCTTC. It encodes CASSPSGTDYGYTF.